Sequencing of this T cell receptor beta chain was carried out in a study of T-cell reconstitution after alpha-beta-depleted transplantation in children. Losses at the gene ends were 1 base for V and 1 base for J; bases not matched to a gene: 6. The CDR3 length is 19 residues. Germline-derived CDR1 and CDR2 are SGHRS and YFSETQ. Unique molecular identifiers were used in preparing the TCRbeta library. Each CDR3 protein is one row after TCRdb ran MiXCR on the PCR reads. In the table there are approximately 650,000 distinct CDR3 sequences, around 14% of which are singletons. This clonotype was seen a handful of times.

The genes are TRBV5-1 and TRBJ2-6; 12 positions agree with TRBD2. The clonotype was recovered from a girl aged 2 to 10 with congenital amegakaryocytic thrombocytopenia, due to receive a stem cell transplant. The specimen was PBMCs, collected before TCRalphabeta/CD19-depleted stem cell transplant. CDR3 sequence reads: CASSLSRLAGDSGANVLTF. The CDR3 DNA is TGCGCCAGCAGCTTGTCGAGACTAGCGGGAGATTCTGGGGCCAACGTCCTGACTTTC.